This T cell receptor (beta chain) was identified during a study of cytomegalovirus exposure and HLA in healthy donors. Notes on the study in general: It is likely that the observed cluster of highly shared sequence variants was a sequencing artifact.

CDR1 and CDR2 (germline): MNHNS, SASEGT. The CDR3 length is 15 residues. V lost 2 bases, J lost 6 bases, and 14 bases lay in between. PCR employed 60 Vbeta and 13 Jbeta primers. The repertoire was sequenced with immunoSEQ multiplex PCR; TCRdb's copy has only in-frame clones and lacks some. The sample lists roughly 200,000 clones, roughly 85% seen once, with nearly 4.5% in the top ten. A remark on this clone: Its matching antigen is unknown.

The rearrangement uses TRBV6-1 and TRBJ2-4, with D perhaps matching TRBD1 (6 bases). This TCR derives from a woman in her 30s in good health and CMV-seropositive. Specimen: PBMCs. CDR3 in DNA: TGTGCCAGCAGTGAATTCAGGGGCTGGGGAAACATTCAGTACTTC. Translation gives CASSEFRGWGNIQYF.